A single sample gave rise to the 31 T cell receptor beta chains below, sequenced in a study of shared clonotypes between healthy human individuals. Using immunoSEQ multiplex PCR, the repertoire was profiled, and TCRdb retains in-frame clones only, with some absent. Of 2,100,000 or so clones listed, around 95% are singletons. The sample comprised naive CD4+ T cells sorted from blood. Subset defined: CD45RA+ positively selected. The receptors here all came from a man between 18 and 35 years old in good health.

The chain combines TRBV11-2 with TRBJ1-1, with D hard to call. The V gene lost 0 bases and the J gene lost 1 base, with 9 bases spanning the gap. The CDR3 loop spans 15 amino acids. Per germline, CDR1 SGHAT and CDR2 FQNNGV. The CDR3 coding sequence is TGTGCCAGCAGCTTAGACCAGGCAGGGAACACTGAAGCTTTCTTT. It yields the protein CASSLDQAGNTEAFF.

This rearrangement joins TRBV19 to TRBJ1-6; a possible D gene is TRBD1 (5 bases). Germline assignment: CDR1 LNHDA and CDR2 SQIVND (reference sequence). V shed 6 bases and J shed 5 bases, with 17 bases lying between them. There are 16 residues in the CDR3. CDR3 residues: CASRVSGRANNSPLHF. For the CDR3, the DNA is TGTGCCAGTAGAGTCTCCGGCAGGGCCAATAATTCACCCCTCCACTTT.

The rearrangement uses TRBV4-3 and TRBJ1-2, with TRBD1 as a possible D gene (6 bases). The V gene's germline CDR1 is LGHNA and CDR2 YSLEER. This CDR3 spans 16 amino acids. Trimming left V 0 bases short and J 4 bases short, with 15 bases between. The CDR3 DNA sequence: TGCGCCAGCAGCCAAGACTGGGTCAGGGGAAGCTATGGCTACACCTTC. It is translated as CASSQDWVRGSYGYTF.

This rearrangement joins TRBV5-4 to TRBJ1-2, with D possibly matching TRBD1 (5 bases). The V gene lost 0 bases and the J gene lost 8 bases, with 20 bases spanning the gap. CDR1 and CDR2 (germline): SGHNT, YYREEE (reference sequence). The length of the CDR3 is 16 residues. DNA for the CDR3: TGTGCCAGCAGCTTGGCCTCCACAGCCCTCGGGGGGGGCTACACCTTC. This encodes CASSLASTALGGGYTF.

In this sample, this clone turned up once. This chain connects TRBV7-8 to TRBJ2-5; a possible D gene is TRBD1 (6 bases). V was pared by 5 bases and J by 3 bases, with 13 bases between. The CDR3 covers 14 residues. Germline V gives CDR1 SGHVS, CDR2 FQNEAQ. CDR3 bases: TGTGCCAGCAGCGCTCTGAGGACAGAAGAGACCCAGTACTTC. Translated, it gives CASSALRTEETQYF.

The V gene is TRBV28, the J gene TRBJ1-2; D ambiguous. Germline assignment: CDR1 MDHEN and CDR2 SYDVKM. Trimming left V 5 bases short and J 4 bases short, with 20 bases between. The CDR3 length is 16 residues. The CDR3 DNA follows: TGTGCCAGCAGTCCTACCATCACTCAGAAACCCTATGGCTACACCTTC. Translation gives CASSPTITQKPYGYTF.

Note on this clone: The sample has other DNA sequences that encode this CDR3 too. V usage is TRBV6-1 and J usage is TRBJ1-5; tentative D call: TRBD1 (5 bases). Trimming pared 0 bases from V and 5 bases from J, leaving 14 bases between. Germline V gene lookup returns CDR1 MNHNS and CDR2 SASEGT. The CDR3 covers 16 residues. Here the CDR3 reads CASSEAGGTRYQPQHF. The CDR3 DNA sequence: TGTGCCAGCAGTGAAGCGGGAGGGACCCGTTATCAGCCCCAGCATTTT.

On this clone itself: The identical CDR3 is also encoded by other nucleotide sequences in the sample. The chain couples TRBV5-1 to TRBJ1-3; no reliable D call. CDR3 length: 15 amino acids. V lost 0 bases, J lost 0 bases, and 7 bases lay in between. Germline V lookup: CDR1 SGHRS, CDR2 YFSETQ. CDR3 nucleotides: TGCGCCAGCAGCTTGGATGGGTCCTCTGGAAACACCATATATTTT. The encoded protein is CASSLDGSSGNTIYF.

The gene calls are TRBV7-2 and TRBJ2-2; 8 nucleotides agree with TRBD2. There are 14 residues in the CDR3. V shed 5 bases, J shed 6 bases, and the junction held 5 bases outside the gene matches. CDR1 and CDR2 (germline): SGHTA, FQGNSA. The CDR3, as DNA: TGTGCCAGCAGCCCAGGGACTAGTGCCGGGGAGCTGTTTTTT. It codes for CASSPGTSAGELFF. Based on the CDR3 plus reference TRBV7-2 and TRBJ2-2, the full variable domain is GAGVSQSPSNKVTEKGKDVELRCDPISGHTALYWYRQSLGQGLEFLIYFQGNSAPDKSGLPSDRFSAERTGGSVSTLTIQRTQQEDSAVYLCASSPGTSAGELFFGEGSRLTVL.

The CDR3 sequence: CASSAPGQGSWSPLHF. In DNA, the CDR3 is TGTGCCAGCAGCGCCCCAGGACAGGGGTCTTGGTCACCCCTCCACTTT. The chain uses TRBV14 and TRBJ1-6; TRBD1 aligns across 9 bases. Germline-derived CDR1 and CDR2 are SGHDN and FVKESK. The CDR3 covers 16 residues. The trim removed 5 bases at V and 10 bases at J, leaving 12 bases unmatched.

This chain joins TRBV11-2 and TRBJ2-3, with D possibly being TRBD2 (6 bases). The germline CDR1 and CDR2 sequences are SGHAT and FQNNGV. This CDR3 region has 16 residues. The V end was cut by 0 bases, the J end by 4 bases, with 14 bases between. The CDR3 DNA sequence: TGTGCCAGCAGCTTAGAGTTCGCGGGGCTGGCAGATACGCAGTATTTT. Protein: CASSLEFAGLADTQYF.

The rearrangement links TRBV29-1 to TRBJ1-5; D call uncertain. V was trimmed by 3 bases and J by 3 bases, leaving 9 bases between them. There are 13 residues in the CDR3. CDR1 and CDR2 from the germline V gene are SQVTM and ANQGSEA. CDR3 amino acids: CSVDGGPNQPQHF. In nucleotides, the CDR3 is TGCAGCGTTGATGGTGGTCCCAATCAGCCCCAGCATTTT.

The gene calls are TRBV19 and TRBJ1-5; TRBD1 aligns across 8 bases. With V trimmed by 0 bases and J by 5 bases, 9 bases remained unmatched. Germline values: CDR1 LNHDA, CDR2 SQIVND (reference sequence). The CDR3 has 17 residues. The CDR3 DNA reads TGTGCCAGTAGTATAGACAGGGGGCCGGGTAATCATCAGCCCCAGCATTTT. It is translated as CASSIDRGPGNHQPQHF. The full variable domain, with the rest looked up from reference TRBV19 and TRBJ1-5, is DGGITQSPKYLFRKEGQNVTLSCEQNLNHDAMYWYRQDPGQGLRLIYYSQIVNDFQKGDIAEGYSVSREKKESFPLTVTSAQKNPTAFYLCASSIDRGPGNHQPQHFGDGTRLSIL.

The chain has TRBV18 and TRBJ2-7; the match to TRBD2 covers 10 bases. Losses at the gene ends were 3 bases for V and 4 bases for J; bases not matched to a gene: 9. CDR1 is KGHSH, CDR2 LQKENI, per germline. CDR3 length: 16 residues. The CDR3 nucleotides are TGTGCCAGCTCACCCGTAGCGGGAGGAGGGGGATACGAGCAGTACTTC. It is translated as CASSPVAGGGGYEQYF.

CDR3 residues: CASSPQVARTGTNVLTF. The CDR3 nucleotides are TGTGCCAGCTCACCACAGGTTGCCCGTACCGGGACCAACGTCCTGACTTTC. V and J are TRBV18 and TRBJ2-6; the D gene is possibly TRBD2 (5 bases). The germline V and J ends were trimmed by 1 base and 8 bases, with 18 bases remaining between them. CDR3 length: 17 amino acids. Germline loops: CDR1 KGHSH, CDR2 LQKENI.

Remarks on this clone: Within the sample, other DNA sequences also encode this same CDR3. The chain combines TRBV28 with TRBJ1-5; D is ambiguous. Germline V lookup: CDR1 MDHEN, CDR2 SYDVKM. The V end lost 3 bases, the J end lost 1 base, and 7 bases lay between the germline ends. CDR3 size: 14 residues. The CDR3, as DNA: TGTGCCAGCAGTTTGGGAGGGAGCAATCAGCCCCAGCATTTT. Its protein product is CASSLGGSNQPQHF.

The count of this clone is one. The V call is TRBV18, the J call TRBJ2-7; 7 bases align to TRBD2. Germline V CDR1 and CDR2: KGHSH, LQKENI. The CDR3 loop spans 13 amino acids. J was trimmed by 4 bases and V by 8 bases; bases with no gene match: 8. CDR3 residues: CASKRDLDYEQYF. The DNA of the CDR3 is TGTGCCAGCAAGCGGGACTTAGATTACGAGCAGTACTTC.

The genes are TRBV19 and TRBJ2-7; D gene ambiguous. Germline values: CDR1 LNHDA, CDR2 SQIVND (reference sequence). With 6 bases removed from V and 4 bases from J, the gap between germline ends came to 13 bases. This CDR3 comprises 13 residues. The chain's CDR3 is CASRKASSYEQYF. CDR3 nucleotide sequence: TGTGCCAGTAGGAAAGCCTCGTCTTACGAGCAGTACTTC.

The gene calls are TRBV9 and TRBJ1-6; TRBD1 might be the D (5 bases). The CDR3 is 15 residues long. Trimming removed 2 bases at V and 7 bases at J, with 13 bases between. Germline CDR1 SGDLS, CDR2 YYNGEE. CDR3 in amino acids: CASSVGSSGNSPLHF. Written as DNA, the CDR3 is TGTGCCAGCAGCGTGGGCAGTTCAGGGAATTCACCCCTCCACTTT. The full variable domain, in which reference TRBV9 and TRBJ1-6 provide the parts outside the CDR3, is DSGVTQTPKHLITATGQRVTLRCSPRSGDLSVYWYQQSLDQGLQFLIQYYNGEERAKGNILERFSAQQFPDLHSELNLSSLELGDSALYFCASSVGSSGNSPLHFGNGTRLTVT.

This rearrangement joins TRBV4-2 to TRBJ1-5; D is ambiguous. This CDR3 has 15 residues. Trimming cost V 0 bases and J 3 bases, with 9 bases left between them. Germline CDR1 is LGHNA and CDR2 is YNFKEQ. The CDR3 DNA reads TGTGCCAGCAGCCAAGATAAGAGCCCCAATCAGCCCCAGCATTTT. Amino acids: CASSQDKSPNQPQHF.

The chain recombines TRBV7-8 with TRBJ1-5, with no clear D. V was shortened by 1 base and J by 0 bases, with 16 bases between the two germline ends. The germline V gene has CDR1 SGHVS and CDR2 FQNEAQ. The CDR3 contains 18 residues. The CDR3, as DNA: TGTGCCAGCAGCTTAGATAGGGCCACCCCTTATAGCAATCAGCCCCAGCATTTT. It codes for CASSLDRATPYSNQPQHF.

The gene calls are TRBV5-1 and TRBJ1-4, with a weak D call TRBD1 (6 bases). The CDR3 is made up of 14 amino acids. V dropped 2 bases and J dropped 9 bases, with 14 bases sitting between them. In germline, CDR1 is SGHRS, CDR2 YFSETQ. CDR3 residues: CASSFGDRMQKLFF. CDR3 in DNA: TGCGCCAGCAGCTTTGGAGACAGGATGCAAAAACTGTTTTTT. The complete variable domain, with remaining parts taken from reference TRBV5-1 and TRBJ1-4, reads KAGVTQTPRYLIKTRGQQVTLSCSPISGHRSVSWYQQTPGQGLQFLFEYFSETQRNKGNFPGRFSGRQFSNSRSEMNVSTLELGDSALYLCASSFGDRMQKLFFGSGTQLSVL.

The chain recombines TRBV2 with TRBJ1-3, with D perhaps matching TRBD1 (6 bases). This CDR3 spans 12 amino acids. The V end lost 5 bases, the J end lost 9 bases, and 11 bases lay between the germline ends. Germline-derived CDR1 and CDR2 are SNHLY and FYNNEI. CDR3 nucleotide sequence: TGTGCCAGCAGTCCTCAGGGGCCCACCATATATTTT. Amino acids: CASSPQGPTIYF.

The genes are TRBV19 and TRBJ2-2; 9 positions match TRBD2. The ends lost 5 bases at V and 2 bases at J; junction bases unmatched: 6. Germline lookup yields CDR1 LNHDA and CDR2 SQIVND (reference sequence). This CDR3 comprises 16 residues. CDR3 coding DNA: TGTGCCAGTAGTTTAAGCGGGAGGTCCAACACCGGGGAGCTGTTTTTT. Translated: CASSLSGRSNTGELFF.

The V gene is TRBV7-2, the J gene TRBJ2-1; D is perhaps TRBD2 (5 bases). This CDR3 region has 15 residues. Trimming took off 7 bases at V and 6 bases at J, with 19 bases between the two ends. Germline V CDR1 and CDR2: SGHTA, FQGNSA. The CDR3 is CASNPLAHVSNEQFF. The DNA for the CDR3 is TGTGCCAGCAACCCCCTAGCTCACGTTTCCAATGAGCAGTTCTTC. Full variable domain (outside the CDR3, taken from reference TRBV7-2 and TRBJ2-1): GAGVSQSPSNKVTEKGKDVELRCDPISGHTALYWYRQSLGQGLEFLIYFQGNSAPDKSGLPSDRFSAERTGGSVSTLTIQRTQQEDSAVYLCASNPLAHVSNEQFFGPGTRLTVL.

The rearrangement links TRBV7-8 to TRBJ1-2; TRBD1 might be the D (6 bases). V gave up 5 bases and J gave up 8 bases, with 18 bases separating them. Germline loops: CDR1 SGHVS, CDR2 FQNEAQ. The CDR3 has 14 residues. The CDR3 loop is CASSPTTGQGGYTF. The CDR3 DNA follows: TGTGCCAGCAGCCCAACGACAGGCCAGGGAGGCTACACCTTC.

This chain joins TRBV10-3 and TRBJ2-6; 8 nucleotides agree with TRBD1. Trimming at V came to 6 bases and at J to 0 bases, leaving 7 bases not matched to a gene. CDR3 size: 17 residues. Germline CDR1 is ENHRY and CDR2 is SYGVKD. In nucleotides, the CDR3 is TGTGCCATCAGCGGGGACAGGTTATTCTCTGGGGCCAACGTCCTGACTTTC. It specifies CAISGDRLFSGANVLTF.

The genes are TRBV2 and TRBJ2-4; D perhaps matches TRBD1 (7 bases). This CDR3 spans 15 amino acids. The V gene's germline CDR1 is SNHLY and CDR2 FYNNEI. V lost 6 bases, J lost 3 bases, and 15 bases lay in between. The CDR3 sequence is CASSRDREVKNIQYF. As DNA, the CDR3 is TGTGCCAGCAGCCGCGACAGGGAGGTCAAAAACATTCAGTACTTC.

V and J are TRBV4-3 and TRBJ2-7, with 11 bases aligning to TRBD2. J lost 6 bases, V lost 0 bases, and 7 bases had no gene match. This CDR3 contains 16 residues. Germline CDR1 is LGHNA and CDR2 is YSLEER. The CDR3 DNA sequence: TGCGCCAGCAGCCAAGAAGCACTAGCGGGAGTGGGCGAGCAGTACTTC. The encoded protein is CASSQEALAGVGEQYF.

This clone appeared once. The gene calls are TRBV4-1 and TRBJ1-2; D is unresolved. The CDR3 extends over 14 amino acids. Germline V gene sequence: CDR1 MGHRA, CDR2 YSYEKL. The V end lost 4 bases, the J end lost 8 bases, and 17 bases lay between the germline ends. The CDR3 loop is CASSREHPPTGYTF. The CDR3 nucleotides read TGCGCCAGCAGCCGAGAACACCCCCCAACGGGCTACACCTTC.

This clone is a singleton in its sample. The chain has TRBV10-3 and TRBJ1-2, with D tentatively TRBD1 (6 bases). This CDR3 is built from 15 residues. Germline CDR1 and CDR2: ENHRY and SYGVKD. V lost 6 bases, J lost 0 bases, and 14 bases lay in between. The CDR3 here is CAIRDGRGANYGYTF. CDR3 sequence (DNA): TGTGCCATCAGGGACGGGAGGGGGGCTAACTATGGCTACACCTTC.